Each of the 28 T cell receptor beta chains below was sequenced from the same sample in a study of T cells after posttransplantation cyclophosphamide. The table came from immunoSEQ multiplex PCR; TCRdb's copy has only in-frame clones and leaves some out. Counted here are about 22,000 clones, approximately 88% occurring once; the ten biggest clones make up around 8%. Methotrexate plus calcineurin inhibitor accompanied controls' myeloablative marrow transplants; sampling was 1 year later. Here the sequenced sample was PBMCs, taken after an allogeneic stem cell transplant with a calcineurin inhibitor and methotrexate. Receptor source: a female patient aged 50 to 60 who received an allogeneic stem cell transplant from an unrelated donor, was CMV-positive, and had chronic GVHD only. The graft donor may have given rise to some T cells.

In this sample, this clone turned up once. This rearrangement joins TRBV28 to TRBJ1-2; D may be TRBD1 (5 bases). V was cut by 7 bases and J by 4 bases, with 19 bases left in between. Germline V lookup: CDR1 MDHEN, CDR2 SYDVKM. The CDR3 is 15 residues long. The CDR3 bases are TGTGCCAGCAAACGGGCACAGGCCCAACTCTATGGCTACACCTTC. Protein: CASKRAQAQLYGYTF.

J is TRBJ2-5 and V is TRBV28, with 7 bases identical to TRBD1. The junction had 6 bases not matched to a gene; V was cut back by 3 bases and J by 2 bases. CDR1 is MDHEN and CDR2 is SYDVKM in the germline V gene. The CDR3 has 15 residues. CDR3 protein: CASSFTGTEQETQYF. The CDR3, as DNA: TGTGCCAGCAGTTTCACCGGGACAGAGCAAGAGACCCAGTACTTC.

This sequence joins TRBV27 and TRBJ2-1; 7 bases match TRBD2. V dropped 4 bases and J dropped 4; count of bases not matched to a gene: 13. The CDR3 totals 17 residues. Germline CDR1 is MNHEY and CDR2 is SMNVEV (reference sequence). CDR3: CASSSALSSGSYNEQFF. In nucleotides, the CDR3 is TGTGCCAGCAGTTCCGCCCTCTCTAGCGGCTCGTACAATGAGCAGTTCTTC.

The genes are TRBV6-1 and TRBJ1-2; D is unresolved. There are 14 residues in the CDR3. Deletions cut 0 bases from V and 8 bases from J, with 13 bases between. Germline lookup yields CDR1 MNHNS and CDR2 SASEGT. The CDR3 nucleotides are TGTGCCAGCAGTGAAGCGGCGGGCGGAGGGGGCTACACCTTC. Protein: CASSEAAGGGGYTF.

The chain employs TRBV29-1 and TRBJ2-5; D is possibly TRBD2 (7 bases). Germline V gives CDR1 SQVTM, CDR2 ANQGSEA. Trimming left V 2 bases short and J 7 bases short, with 14 bases between. The CDR3 loop spans 13 amino acids. In DNA, the CDR3 is TGCAGCGTTGAACATCAGGGGAGGGCGACCCAGTACTTC. Protein product: CSVEHQGRATQYF.

The chain links TRBV27 to TRBJ2-1, with D unclear. The CDR3 has 12 amino acids. Between the trimmed V and J ends, which lost 6 bases and 6 bases, there was a span of 9 bases. From germline, CDR1 is MNHEY and CDR2 SMNVEV (reference sequence). The CDR3 region is CASSNQVNEQFF. DNA for the CDR3: TGTGCCAGCAGCAACCAGGTCAATGAGCAGTTCTTC.

The rearrangement uses TRBV19 and TRBJ2-5; D uncertain. The CDR3 extends over 14 amino acids. V was cut by 6 bases and J by 2 bases, with 13 bases left in between. CDR1 and CDR2 from the germline V gene are LNHDA and SQIVND (reference sequence). The CDR3 loop is CASSSRGFQETQYF. The CDR3 nucleotides are TGTGCCAGTAGCTCCAGAGGATTTCAAGAGACCCAGTACTTC.

V gene TRBV7-8 combines with J gene TRBJ2-5, with D unresolved. Between the trimmed V and J ends, which lost 8 bases and 5 bases, there was a span of 6 bases. The CDR3 is 10 amino acids. Germline V gene sequence: CDR1 SGHVS, CDR2 FQNEAQ. CDR3 loop: CASSHETQYF. DNA of the CDR3: TGTGCCAGCTCCCATGAGACCCAGTACTTC. Using reference TRBV7-8 and TRBJ2-5 for the parts outside the CDR3, the full variable domain is GAGVSQSPRYKVAKRGQDVALRCDPISGHVSLFWYQQALGQGPEFLTYFQNEAQLDKSGLPSDRFFAERPEGSVSTLKIQRTQQEDSAVYLCASSHETQYFGPGTRLLVL.

V usage is TRBV10-3 and J usage is TRBJ2-5; perhaps TRBD2 as D (6 bases). Trimming removed 6 bases from V and 8 bases from J, with 16 bases in between. Germline CDR1 is ENHRY and CDR2 is SYGVKD. The CDR3 spans 13 residues. This CDR3 reads CAISRDSLDTQYF. The CDR3 nucleotides are TGTGCCATCAGCCGGGACTCATTGGATACCCAGTACTTC.

The DNA for the CDR3 is TGCGCCAGCAGCCTTAGGACAGGGGGCTCCTACAATGAGCAGTTCTTC. Protein: CASSLRTGGSYNEQFF. The chain couples TRBV5-1 to TRBJ2-1; TRBD1 agrees at 10 bases. Germline CDR1 and CDR2: SGHRS and YFSETQ. Trimming took 4 bases from V and 0 from J; bases not matched to a gene: 4. The CDR3 contains 16 residues.

In this sample, this clone turned up once. The chain has TRBV19 and TRBJ1-2; TRBD1 agrees at 7 bases. The CDR3 is made up of 10 amino acids. In germline, CDR1 is LNHDA, CDR2 SQIVND (reference sequence). V lost 9 bases to trimming and J lost 12 bases; unmatched junction nucleotides: 7. CDR3 DNA sequence: TGTGCCAGAAATGACAGGGATAACACCTTC. This encodes CARNDRDNTF.

V usage is TRBV7-9 and J usage is TRBJ1-3; 8 bases align to TRBD1. The trim removed 5 bases at V and 1 base at J, leaving 4 bases unmatched. This CDR3 is 15 amino acids long. Germline V gene data show CDR1 as SEHNR and CDR2 as FQNEAQ (reference sequence). The CDR3 protein is CASSADRVSGNTIYF. CDR3 nucleotides: TGTGCCAGCAGCGCGGACAGGGTATCTGGAAACACCATATATTTT.

The V and J genes are TRBV5-1 and TRBJ2-5; 7 bases fit TRBD1. The J segment lost 1 base and the V segment lost 4 bases, leaving 7 bases of the junction unmatched. The CDR3 has 15 residues. Looked up from germline, CDR1 is SGHRS and CDR2 is YFSETQ. This CDR3 is CASSNRGDSQETQYF. In nucleotides, the CDR3 is TGCGCCAGCAGCAACCGTGGGGACAGCCAAGAGACCCAGTACTTC. Using reference TRBV5-1 and TRBJ2-5 for the parts outside the CDR3, the full variable domain is KAGVTQTPRYLIKTRGQQVTLSCSPISGHRSVSWYQQTPGQGLQFLFEYFSETQRNKGNFPGRFSGRQFSNSRSEMNVSTLELGDSALYLCASSNRGDSQETQYFGPGTRLLVL.

The chain combines TRBV5-4 with TRBJ1-1; D is perhaps TRBD1 (6 bases). Germline CDR1 SGHNT, CDR2 YYREEE (reference sequence). V gave up 0 bases and J gave up 5 bases, with 14 bases separating them. The CDR3 is 15 amino acids. The CDR3 spells CASSLGGQTRTEAFF. CDR3 coding DNA: TGTGCCAGCAGCTTGGGGGGACAAACGAGGACTGAAGCTTTCTTT.

This chain links TRBV4-2 with TRBJ2-1, with 9 bases aligning to TRBD2. The germline gives CDR1 LGHNA, CDR2 YNFKEQ. This CDR3 has 17 residues. V was clipped by 4 bases and J by 7 bases; unmatched bases: 14. CDR3 nucleotide sequence: TGTGCCAGCAGCCCGAGACTAGCGGAGGAAGCGGGGAATGAGCAGTTCTTC. It translates to CASSPRLAEEAGNEQFF.

This chain connects TRBV28 to TRBJ1-5; D perhaps matches TRBD1 (6 bases). Germline V gene data show CDR1 as MDHEN and CDR2 as SYDVKM. The CDR3 runs to 13 residues. The ends were cut back, 3 bases at V and 5 bases at J, with 8 bases in the middle. This CDR3 is CASSFEGDQPQHF. DNA for the CDR3: TGTGCCAGCAGTTTTGAGGGGGATCAGCCCCAGCATTTT.

This clone was picked up one time. The chain recombines TRBV10-3 with TRBJ1-3, with 7 bases aligning to TRBD1. CDR3 length: 17 amino acids. With V trimmed by 0 bases and J by 2 bases, 7 bases remained unmatched. Germline CDR1 and CDR2: ENHRY and SYGVKD. In nucleotides, the CDR3 is TGTGCCATCAGTGAGTCGAGGGGACAGAGCCCTGGAAACACCATATATTTT. Translating gives CAISESRGQSPGNTIYF.

The V gene is TRBV4-1, the J gene TRBJ2-7; perhaps TRBD1 as D (5 bases). V lost 0 bases, J lost 3 bases, and 9 bases lay in between. There are 14 residues in the CDR3. Germline CDR1 reads MGHRA; CDR2 reads YSYEKL. The chain's CDR3 is CASSQEQAGYEQYF. The DNA of the CDR3 is TGCGCCAGCAGCCAAGAACAGGCCGGCTACGAGCAGTACTTC.

This chain links TRBV7-3 with TRBJ2-5; weak D call: TRBD2 (6 bases). The J call may not be correct, given that the DNA end is closer to TRBJ2-7. Germline V lookup: CDR1 SGHTA, CDR2 FQGTGA. The CDR3 is made up of 14 amino acids. The CDR3 here is CASSFGGTWDEQYF. CDR3 nucleotide sequence: TGTGCCAGCAGCTTTGGGGGGACTTGGGACGAGCAGTACTTC.

The chain uses TRBV29-1 and TRBJ2-3, with 10 bases that match TRBD2. This CDR3 contains 15 residues. Germline-derived CDR1 and CDR2 are SQVTM and ANQGSEA. Trimming cost V 0 bases and J 3 bases; bases outside gene matches: 3. CDR3 protein: CSVEDELAGTDTQYF. CDR3 sequence (DNA): TGCAGCGTTGAAGATGAACTAGCGGGAACAGATACGCAGTATTTT.

V gene TRBV19 combines with J gene TRBJ2-2; 10 positions agree with TRBD2. Germline-derived CDR1 and CDR2 are LNHDA and SQIVND (reference sequence). CDR3 size: 17 residues. V was pared by 3 bases and J by 5 bases, with 9 bases of the junction left unmatched. The CDR3 DNA sequence: TGTGCCAGTAGTATGCCCCCTAGCGGGAGAGGTACCGGGGAGCTGTTTTTT. Translated, it gives CASSMPPSGRGTGELFF.

The chain joins TRBV19 to TRBJ2-2, with 9 bases fitting TRBD1. This CDR3 comprises 17 residues. V trimming: 11 bases; J trimming: 4 bases; junction bases outside the gene matches: 17. Germline V lookup: CDR1 LNHDA, CDR2 SQIVND (reference sequence). The chain's CDR3 is CASQPGTGYIGTGELFF. CDR3 DNA sequence: TGTGCCTCCCAACCCGGGACAGGGTATATCGGCACCGGGGAGCTGTTTTTT. Supplemented by reference TRBV19 and TRBJ2-2, the full variable domain reads DGGITQSPKYLFRKEGQNVTLSCEQNLNHDAMYWYRQDPGQGLRLIYYSQIVNDFQKGDIAEGYSVSREKKESFPLTVTSAQKNPTAFYLCASQPGTGYIGTGELFFGEGSRLTVL.

The J gene is TRBJ2-5, the V gene TRBV6-5; the D gene is possibly TRBD1 (6 bases). Trimming cost V 4 bases and J 0 bases, with 15 bases left between them. The V gene's germline CDR1 is MNHEY and CDR2 SVGAGI. The CDR3 is 16 amino acids. The DNA for the CDR3 is TGTGCCAGCAGTTCCCTGGGCAGGGGCAACCAAGAGACCCAGTACTTC. Its translation: CASSSLGRGNQETQYF.

Of note for this clone: The sample carries other DNA sequences with the same CDR3. This chain joins TRBV2 and TRBJ1-4; TRBD1 aligns across 10 bases. With 2 bases clipped from V and 6 bases from J, the junction kept 6 bases outside the gene matches. CDR3 length equals 16 residues. From germline, CDR1 is SNHLY and CDR2 FYNNEI. The CDR3 DNA reads TGTGCCAGCAGTGAACGGACAGGGGGAATATATGAAAAACTGTTTTTT. Protein sequence: CASSERTGGIYEKLFF.

Only one count was recorded for this clone. The chain recombines TRBV6-1 with TRBJ2-6; the D is unclear. V lost 3 bases and J lost 3, with 9 bases in between. The CDR3 is made up of 15 amino acids. Germline CDR1 is MNHNS and CDR2 is SASEGT. The CDR3 sequence is CASSERHFGANVLTF. DNA of the CDR3: TGTGCCAGCAGTGAGAGGCACTTTGGGGCCAACGTCCTGACTTTC.

The chain recombines TRBV7-3 with TRBJ2-5, with 11 positions matching TRBD2. The length of the CDR3 is 16 residues. Germline CDR1 reads SGHTA; CDR2 reads FQGTGA. V lost 5 bases to trimming and J lost 4 bases; unmatched junction nucleotides: 9. Written as DNA, the CDR3 is TGTGCCAGCAGCCCCCTAGCGGGAGGAGGAAGAGAGACCCAGTACTTC. Its translation is CASSPLAGGGRETQYF.

The chain joins TRBV5-1 to TRBJ1-2; D perhaps matches TRBD1 (6 bases). Germline V gives CDR1 SGHRS, CDR2 YFSETQ. Trimming stripped 3 bases from V and 4 bases from J, with 16 bases between. The length of the CDR3 is 15 residues. DNA of the CDR3: TGCGCCAGCAGCTCTACAGGGTTTACACTCTATGGCTACACCTTC. Translating it yields CASSSTGFTLYGYTF.

V gene TRBV7-2 combines with J gene TRBJ2-2; a weak D match, TRBD1 (6 bases). Germline V gene data show CDR1 as SGHTA and CDR2 as FQGNSA. The length of the CDR3 is 15 residues. V lost 2 bases and J lost 4, with 11 bases in between. The CDR3 here is CASSLSSGATGELFF. The CDR3 DNA reads TGTGCCAGCAGCTTATCATCAGGGGCCACCGGGGAGCTGTTTTTT. Filled out from reference TRBV7-2 and TRBJ2-2, the complete variable domain reads GAGVSQSPSNKVTEKGKDVELRCDPISGHTALYWYRQSLGQGLEFLIYFQGNSAPDKSGLPSDRFSAERTGGSVSTLTIQRTQQEDSAVYLCASSLSSGATGELFFGEGSRLTVL.